What follows are 27 T cell receptor beta chains derived from one specimen sequenced in a study of OX40 agonist ivuxolimab in advanced cancers. TCRdb keeps only in-frame clones here, not all; method: immunoSEQ multiplex PCR. The sample includes tens of thousands of clones, roughly 84% seen only once; the top ten take 6.5%. The starting material was CD4+ or CD8+ T cells sorted from blood, obtained in a trial of the OX40 agonist ivuxolimab. Every receptor here comes from an adult with an advanced solid tumor such as melanoma, head and neck, liver or kidney cancer.

The CDR3 spells CASSYGGIVPEKLFF. As DNA, the CDR3 is TGTGCCAGCAGTTACGGGGGGATAGTACCCGAAAAACTGTTTTTT. V usage is TRBV6-5 and J usage is TRBJ1-4; TRBD1 is a possible D gene (5 bases). The germline V and J ends were trimmed by 2 bases and 8 bases, with 15 bases remaining between them. The CDR3 runs to 15 residues. Germline values: CDR1 MNHEY, CDR2 SVGAGI.

The chain recombines TRBV19 with TRBJ2-7; weak D call: TRBD2 (6 bases). Looked up from germline, CDR1 is LNHDA and CDR2 is SQIVND (reference sequence). This CDR3 is 14 amino acids long. The V end was cut by 5 bases, the J end by 2 bases, with 13 bases between. The CDR3: CASSPGTGAYEQYF. DNA for the CDR3: TGTGCCAGTAGTCCCGGGACGGGGGCCTACGAGCAGTACTTC.

To note about this clone: The sample contains more than one DNA sequence encoding this CDR3. The rearrangement joins TRBV5-1 to TRBJ2-5; 8 nucleotides align to TRBD1. Germline V lookup: CDR1 SGHRS, CDR2 YFSETQ. This CDR3 is built from 15 residues. Losses at the gene ends were 0 bases for V and 2 bases for J; bases not matched to a gene: 3. The CDR3 is CASSLGRTGQETQYF. The CDR3 DNA reads as TGCGCCAGCAGCTTGGGAAGGACAGGGCAAGAGACCCAGTACTTC.

This chain connects TRBV19 to TRBJ2-3; 7 bases agree with TRBD2. The CDR3 runs to 14 residues. Trimming removed 7 bases from V and 5 bases from J; junction bases left unmatched: 9. Germline CDR1 reads LNHDA; CDR2 reads SQIVND (reference sequence). In nucleotides, the CDR3 is TGTGCCAGTAATTTTGCGGGAGCCCAAGATACGCAGTATTTT. Amino acid sequence: CASNFAGAQDTQYF.

A remark on this clone: At one of its ends the junction is not consistent with the germline gene, which may arise from a read error. The chain combines TRBV7-7 with TRBJ2-7; TRBD1 matches at 8 bases. Germline values: CDR1 SSHAT, CDR2 FNYEAQ (reference sequence). The CDR3 length is 13 residues. CDR3 region: CASSSKTGGEQYF. The DNA for the CDR3 is TGTGCTAGCAGCTCAAAAACAGGGGGCGAGCAGTACTTC.

The chain uses TRBV6-1 and TRBJ1-5; D might be TRBD1 (5 bases). V was cut by 2 bases and J by 3 bases, with 11 bases left in between. The length of the CDR3 is 15 residues. CDR1 MNHNS and CDR2 SASEGT come from the germline V gene. The CDR3 bases are TGTGCCAGCAGTGAATCTTACAGGAACAATCAGCCCCAGCATTTT. The encoded protein is CASSESYRNNQPQHF.

The chain recombines TRBV6-5 with TRBJ2-3; D not resolved. The CDR3 sequence is 12 residues long. V shed 4 bases and J shed 4 bases, with 6 bases lying between them. Germline-derived CDR1 and CDR2 are MNHEY and SVGAGI. The CDR3 reads CASSSPADTQYF. The CDR3 DNA is TGTGCCAGCAGTTCCCCAGCAGATACGCAGTATTTT.

The J gene is TRBJ1-4, the V gene TRBV5-6, with 7 bases aligning to TRBD1. Germline V lookup: CDR1 SGHDT, CDR2 YYEEEE. The junction had 9 bases not matched to a gene; V was cut back by 0 bases and J by 4 bases. The CDR3 spans 17 residues. CDR3 sequence: CASSLDRGGGLNEKLFF. The CDR3 DNA reads TGTGCCAGCAGCTTGGACAGGGGAGGGGGCCTTAATGAAAAACTGTTTTTT.

J is TRBJ2-7 and V is TRBV7-9, with D possibly being TRBD1 (6 bases). Trimming shortened V by 4 bases and J by 1 base, and 14 bases separated the two germline ends. Germline V lookup: CDR1 SEHNR, CDR2 FQNEAQ (reference sequence). This CDR3 comprises 15 residues. The CDR3 spells CASSSAKGVSYEQYF. CDR3 nucleotides: TGTGCCAGCAGCTCGGCAAAGGGGGTTTCCTACGAGCAGTACTTC.

The V call is TRBV7-8, the J call TRBJ2-7; possibly TRBD1 for D (5 bases). The germline CDR1 and CDR2 sequences are SGHVS and FQNEAQ. V shed 1 base and J shed 2 bases, with 9 bases lying between them. This CDR3 is built from 14 residues. CDR3 DNA: TGTGCCAGCAGCTTAGTCGCCAGGGCCTACGAGCAGTACTTC. Protein sequence: CASSLVARAYEQYF.

The gene calls are TRBV5-1 and TRBJ2-3, with D hard to call. CDR3 size: 11 residues. The germline gives CDR1 SGHRS, CDR2 YFSETQ. Deletions cut 5 bases from V and 3 bases from J, with 4 bases between. The CDR3 coding sequence is TGCGCCAGCAGTTCTACAGATACGCAGTATTTT. Amino acids: CASSSTDTQYF.

V gene TRBV21-1 combines with J gene TRBJ2-1; the D segment call TRBD2 is taken from the table without a DNA check. TRBV21-1 has pseudogene status. The CDR3 is made up of 15 amino acids. The chain's CDR3 is CASSKGGTPNNEQFF. The CDR3, as DNA: TGTGCCAGCAGCAAAGGAGGGACTCCTAACAATGAGCAGTTCTTC.

The chain couples TRBV30 to TRBJ2-5; TRBD1 agrees at 9 bases. The CDR3 spans 14 residues. With 2 bases clipped from V and 3 bases from J, the junction kept 4 bases outside the gene matches. In germline, CDR1 is GTSNPN, CDR2 SVGIG (reference sequence). As DNA, the CDR3 is TGTGCCTGGAGTACGACAGGGGGGAAAGAGACCCAGTACTTC. This codes for CAWSTTGGKETQYF.

The chain has TRBV6-1 and TRBJ2-1; D ambiguous. The V end lost 3 bases, the J end lost 5 bases, and 2 bases lay between the germline ends. Germline V lookup: CDR1 MNHNS, CDR2 SASEGT. This CDR3 contains 11 residues. The CDR3 DNA reads TGTGCCAGCAGTGAGAACAATGAGCAGTTCTTC. It is translated as CASSENNEQFF.

The chain joins TRBV27 to TRBJ1-6, with D perhaps matching TRBD1 (6 bases). Trimming took 3 bases from V and 9 from J, leaving 15 bases between them. CDR3 length: 15 residues. Germline CDR1 reads MNHEY; CDR2 reads SMNVEV (reference sequence). The DNA for the CDR3 is TGTGCCAGCAGTTTCTACAGGGCCGTAGCTTCACCCCTCCACTTT. Amino acids: CASSFYRAVASPLHF.

V usage is TRBV5-5 and J usage is TRBJ1-1; TRBD1 matches 7 bases. In germline, CDR1 is SGHKS, CDR2 YYEKEE (reference sequence). The CDR3 loop spans 14 amino acids. The V gene end was trimmed by 2 bases and the J gene end by 2 bases; junction bases not matched to a gene: 3. Here the CDR3 DNA reads TGTGCCAGCAGCTTACAGGGGATAAACACTGAAGCTTTCTTT. It encodes CASSLQGINTEAFF.

This chain uses TRBV6-5 with TRBJ1-1, with 7 nucleotides matching TRBD1. The CDR3 totals 16 residues. The junction had 6 bases not matched to a gene; V was cut back by 0 bases and J by 2 bases. Germline V gene data show CDR1 as MNHEY and CDR2 as SVGAGI. The CDR3 DNA is TGTGCCAGCAGTTACTCGTTAGGGGGCTTCAACACTGAAGCTTTCTTT. This gives the protein CASSYSLGGFNTEAFF.

This clone appeared once. The V and J genes are TRBV7-9 and TRBJ1-1, with D hard to call. The CDR3 has 11 residues. V gave up 1 base and J gave up 10 bases, with 7 bases separating them. Germline lookup yields CDR1 SEHNR and CDR2 FQNEAQ (reference sequence). CDR3 sequence (DNA): TGTGCCAGCAGCTTAGGCAGTGGAGCTTTCTTT. This codes for CASSLGSGAFF.

In DNA form, the CDR3 reads TGTGCCAGCTCACTGTCCGGGACAGGGGCAGGTGGTGAAGCTTTCTTT. It specifies CASSLSGTGAGGEAFF. The gene calls are TRBV18 and TRBJ1-1; 10 positions match TRBD1. The germline V gene has CDR1 KGHSH and CDR2 LQKENI. This CDR3 is 16 amino acids long. After removal of 4 bases from V and 7 bases from J, the junction contained 12 bases not matched to a gene.

The CDR3 nucleotides read TGTGCCAGCTCACCGTATGACAATATCTCTGGAAACACCATATATTTT. It specifies CASSPYDNISGNTIYF. This chain uses TRBV18 with TRBJ1-3; D is unresolved. Germline CDR1 is KGHSH and CDR2 is LQKENI. The V end lost 3 bases, the J end lost 0 bases, and 12 bases lay between the germline ends. The CDR3 runs to 16 residues. The variable domain in full, completed from reference TRBV18 and TRBJ1-3, reads NAGVMQNPRHLVRRRGQEARLRCSPMKGHSHVYWYRQLPEEGLKFMVYLQKENIIDESGMPKERFSAEFPKEGPSILRIQQVVRGDSAAYFCASSPYDNISGNTIYFGEGSWLTVV.

The chain recombines TRBV6-5 with TRBJ2-7; 7 bases map to TRBD1. The CDR3 extends over 16 amino acids. With V trimmed by 0 bases and J by 2 bases, 7 bases remained unmatched. CDR1 MNHEY and CDR2 SVGAGI come from the germline V gene. The CDR3 region has the DNA TGTGCCAGCAGTTACTCGATTCCCGGGACAGCCTACGAGCAGTACTTC. Translated, it gives CASSYSIPGTAYEQYF.

The chain links TRBV19 to TRBJ1-2, with a tentative D call TRBD1 (5 bases). The CDR3 sequence is 16 residues long. Germline values: CDR1 LNHDA, CDR2 SQIVND (reference sequence). The germline V and J ends were trimmed by 7 bases and 8 bases, with 26 bases remaining between them. The CDR3 region is CASTLGTRGSLRGYTF. The CDR3 DNA follows: TGTGCCAGTACCCTCGGCACACGGGGCTCTCTGCGGGGCTACACCTTC. Together with reference TRBV19 and TRBJ1-2, the CDR3 gives the full variable domain: DGGITQSPKYLFRKEGQNVTLSCEQNLNHDAMYWYRQDPGQGLRLIYYSQIVNDFQKGDIAEGYSVSREKKESFPLTVTSAQKNPTAFYLCASTLGTRGSLRGYTFGSGTRLTVV.

The V gene is TRBV10-2, the J gene TRBJ2-7; D call uncertain. Germline V gives CDR1 WSHSY, CDR2 SAAADI. Trimming cost V 0 bases and J 0 bases, with 12 bases left between them. This CDR3 region has 16 residues. The CDR3 DNA is TGCGCCAGCAGTGAGTCTAGGTCCCCCGCCTCCTACGAGCAGTACTTC. This encodes CASSESRSPASYEQYF.

A remark on this clone: At one of its ends the junction is not consistent with the germline gene, which may arise from a read error. V usage is TRBV20-1 and J usage is TRBJ1-1; D is possibly TRBD1 (6 bases). The CDR3 is made up of 10 amino acids. Per germline, CDR1 DFQATT and CDR2 SNEGSKA (reference sequence). Written as DNA, the CDR3 is TGCAGTGCTAGTTCGAGACAGGATCTTTTT. Translation gives CSASSRQDLF.

CDR3 DNA: TGTGCCAGCAGCCCAGGACTAGGGGTAGGCTATGGCTACACCTTC. It specifies CASSPGLGVGYGYTF. The genes are TRBV5-6 and TRBJ1-2; maybe TRBD1 (5 bases). Per germline, CDR1 SGHDT and CDR2 YYEEEE. Trimming cost V 4 bases and J 4 bases, with 17 bases left between them. The CDR3 is 15 residues long.

The rearrangement joins TRBV2 to TRBJ1-4; 7 bases align to TRBD1. With 3 bases clipped from V and 5 bases from J, the junction kept 3 bases outside the gene matches. The CDR3 sequence is 14 residues long. Germline assignment: CDR1 SNHLY and CDR2 FYNNEI. This chain's CDR3 is CASSEGTVNEKLFF. The CDR3 DNA follows: TGTGCCAGCAGTGAGGGGACAGTGAATGAAAAACTGTTTTTT.

The chain recombines TRBV9 with TRBJ2-5, with TRBD2 matching over 8 bases. The CDR3 loop spans 15 amino acids. V shed 7 bases and J 3 bases; nucleotides not matched to a gene: 11. Germline V gives CDR1 SGDLS, CDR2 YYNGEE. CDR3 residues: CASSRLAGRKETQYF. CDR3 nucleotides: TGTGCCAGCTCCCGGCTAGCGGGTCGAAAAGAGACCCAGTACTTC.